This TCR beta chain was sequenced for a study of blood T cells in healthy people across ages. The sample holds a few counts of this clonotype. Its antigen is undetermined. Then a second PCR, running roughly 6 to 12 cycles, was carried out with a sample-barcoded 5' primer and a J-beta primer mix. Sequencing of every sample gave 2.5 million or more CDR3-containing paired-end reads. TCRdb itself ran the 5' RACE reads through MiXCR, one entry per CDR3 protein. Of some 1.5 million distinct CDR3 sequences listed, under 30% are singletons. The CDR3 has 14 residues. With 3 bases removed from V and 2 bases from J, the gap between germline ends came to 11 bases. CDR1 is SGDLS and CDR2 is YYNGEE in the germline V gene. Findings of the study overall: Getting older went along with TCR beta diversity per million T cells dropping roughly linearly.

Each sample gave at least 6 million isolated PBMCs. Total RNA extracted from each sample amounted to at least 5.5 micrograms. Sequencing input: blood. This sequence was found in a woman aged 30 to 39 in good health. The chain links TRBV9 to TRBJ1-2; D perhaps matches TRBD1 (6 bases). CDR3 loop: CASSATGSNYGYTF. CDR3 in DNA: TGTGCCAGCAGCGCCACAGGGTCGAACTATGGCTACACCTTC.